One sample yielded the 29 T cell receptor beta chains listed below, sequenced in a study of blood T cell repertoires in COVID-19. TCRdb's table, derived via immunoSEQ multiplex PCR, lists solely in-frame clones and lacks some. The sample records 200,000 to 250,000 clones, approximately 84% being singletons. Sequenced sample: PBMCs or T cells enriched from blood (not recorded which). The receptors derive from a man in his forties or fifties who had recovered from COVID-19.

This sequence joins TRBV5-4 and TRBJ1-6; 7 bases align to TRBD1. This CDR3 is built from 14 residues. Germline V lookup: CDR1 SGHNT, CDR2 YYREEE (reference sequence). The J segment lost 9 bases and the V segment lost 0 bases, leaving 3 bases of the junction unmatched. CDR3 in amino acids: CASSLEQGGSPLHF. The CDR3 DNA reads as TGTGCCAGCAGCTTGGAGCAGGGGGGTTCACCCCTCCACTTT. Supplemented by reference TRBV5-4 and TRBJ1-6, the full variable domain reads ETGVTQSPTHLIKTRGQQVTLRCSSQSGHNTVSWYQQALGQGPQFIFQYYREEENGRGNFPPRFSGLQFPNYSSELNVNALELDDSALYLCASSLEQGGSPLHFGNGTRLTVT.

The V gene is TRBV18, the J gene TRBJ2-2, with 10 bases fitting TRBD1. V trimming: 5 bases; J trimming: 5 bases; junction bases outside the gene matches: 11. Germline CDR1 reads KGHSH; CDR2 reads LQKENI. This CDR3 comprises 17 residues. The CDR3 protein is CASSSTTPGQGTGELFF. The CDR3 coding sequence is TGTGCCAGCTCATCCACGACCCCGGGACAGGGGACCGGGGAGCTGTTTTTT.

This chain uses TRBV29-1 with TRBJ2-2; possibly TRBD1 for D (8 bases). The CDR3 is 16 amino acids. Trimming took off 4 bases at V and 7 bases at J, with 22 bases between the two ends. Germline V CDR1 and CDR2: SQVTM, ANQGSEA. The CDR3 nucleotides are TGCAGCGTTGCCTCAAGCGGGACAGGAACGATCGGGGAGCTGTTTTTT. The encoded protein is CSVASSGTGTIGELFF.

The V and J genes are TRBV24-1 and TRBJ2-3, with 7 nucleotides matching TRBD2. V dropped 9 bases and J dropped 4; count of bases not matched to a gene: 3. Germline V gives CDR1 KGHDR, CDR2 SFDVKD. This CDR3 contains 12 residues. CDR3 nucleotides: TGTGCCACCGGGAGGGGACCAGATACGCAGTATTTT. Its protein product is CATGRGPDTQYF.

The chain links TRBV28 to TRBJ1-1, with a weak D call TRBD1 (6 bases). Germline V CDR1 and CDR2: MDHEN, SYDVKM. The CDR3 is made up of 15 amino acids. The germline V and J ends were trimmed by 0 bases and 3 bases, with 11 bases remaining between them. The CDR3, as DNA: TGTGCCAGCAGTTTATGGGGCAGGGGAGACACTGAAGCTTTCTTT. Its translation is CASSLWGRGDTEAFF.

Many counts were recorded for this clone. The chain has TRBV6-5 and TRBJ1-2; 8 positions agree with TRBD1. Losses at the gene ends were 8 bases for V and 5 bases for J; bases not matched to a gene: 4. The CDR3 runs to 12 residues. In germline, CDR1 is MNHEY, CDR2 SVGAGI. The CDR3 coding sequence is TGTGCCAGCGGGACAGGCCTATATGGCTACACCTTC. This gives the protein CASGTGLYGYTF.

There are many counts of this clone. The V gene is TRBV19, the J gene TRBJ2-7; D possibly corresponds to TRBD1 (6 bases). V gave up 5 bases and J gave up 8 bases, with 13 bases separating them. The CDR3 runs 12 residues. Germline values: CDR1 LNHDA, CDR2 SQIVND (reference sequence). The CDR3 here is CASSPDRSKQYF. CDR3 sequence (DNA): TGTGCCAGTAGTCCCGACAGGAGTAAGCAGTACTTC.

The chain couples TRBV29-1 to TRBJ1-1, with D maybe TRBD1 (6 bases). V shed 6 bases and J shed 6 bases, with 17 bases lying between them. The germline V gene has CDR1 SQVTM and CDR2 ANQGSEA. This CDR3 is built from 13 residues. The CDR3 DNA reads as TGCAGCGTCGAGGGGACACCCGGGGCTGAAGCTTTCTTT. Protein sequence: CSVEGTPGAEAFF.

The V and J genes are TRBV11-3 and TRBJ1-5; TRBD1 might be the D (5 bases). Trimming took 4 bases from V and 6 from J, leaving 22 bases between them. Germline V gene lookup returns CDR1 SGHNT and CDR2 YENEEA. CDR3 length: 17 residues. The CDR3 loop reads CASSSHRERGWVQPQHF. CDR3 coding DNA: TGTGCCAGCAGCTCGCACCGGGAGAGGGGCTGGGTTCAGCCCCAGCATTTT.

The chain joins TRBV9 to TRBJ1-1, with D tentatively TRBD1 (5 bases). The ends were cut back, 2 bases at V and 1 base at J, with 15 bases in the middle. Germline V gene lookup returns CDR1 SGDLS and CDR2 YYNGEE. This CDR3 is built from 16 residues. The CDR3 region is CASSVGPSTENTEAFF. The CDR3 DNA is TGTGCCAGCAGCGTGGGGCCCTCGACAGAGAACACTGAAGCTTTCTTT.

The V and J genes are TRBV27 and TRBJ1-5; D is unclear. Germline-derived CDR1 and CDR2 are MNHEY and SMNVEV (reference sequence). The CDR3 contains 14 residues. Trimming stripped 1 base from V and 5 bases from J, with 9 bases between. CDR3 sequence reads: CASSLWAGDQPQHF. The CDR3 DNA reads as TGTGCCAGCAGTTTATGGGCCGGGGATCAGCCCCAGCATTTT.

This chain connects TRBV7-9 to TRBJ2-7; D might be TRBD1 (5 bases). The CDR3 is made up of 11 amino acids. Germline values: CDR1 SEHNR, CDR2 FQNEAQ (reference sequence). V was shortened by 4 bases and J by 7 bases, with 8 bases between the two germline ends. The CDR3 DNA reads TGTGCCAGCAGCTCTACAGGAGAGCAGTACTTC. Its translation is CASSSTGEQYF.

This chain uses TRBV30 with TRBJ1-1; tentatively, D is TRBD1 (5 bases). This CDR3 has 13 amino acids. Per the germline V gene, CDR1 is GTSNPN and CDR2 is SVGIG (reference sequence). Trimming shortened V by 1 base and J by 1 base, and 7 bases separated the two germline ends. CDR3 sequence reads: CAWSGGGNTEAFF. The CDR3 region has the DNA TGTGCCTGGAGTGGCGGGGGGAACACTGAAGCTTTCTTT.

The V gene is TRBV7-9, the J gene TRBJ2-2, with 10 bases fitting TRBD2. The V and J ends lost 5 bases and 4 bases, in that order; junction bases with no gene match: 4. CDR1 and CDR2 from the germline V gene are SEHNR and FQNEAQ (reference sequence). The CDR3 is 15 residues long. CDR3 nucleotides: TGTGCCAGCAGCCCTAGCGGGAGAGGCACCGGGGAGCTGTTTTTT. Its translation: CASSPSGRGTGELFF.

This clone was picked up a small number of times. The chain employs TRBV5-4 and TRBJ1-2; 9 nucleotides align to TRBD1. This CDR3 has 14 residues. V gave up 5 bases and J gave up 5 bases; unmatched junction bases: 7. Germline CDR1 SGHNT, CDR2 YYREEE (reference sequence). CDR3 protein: CASSIQGAGYGYTF. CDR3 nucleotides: TGTGCCAGCAGTATACAGGGGGCTGGATATGGCTACACCTTC.

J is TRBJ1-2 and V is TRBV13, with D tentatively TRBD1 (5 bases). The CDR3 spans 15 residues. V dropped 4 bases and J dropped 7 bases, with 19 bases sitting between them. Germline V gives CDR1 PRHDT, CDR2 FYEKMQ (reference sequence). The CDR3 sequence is CASSSTEARVVGYTF. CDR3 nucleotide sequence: TGTGCCAGCAGCTCCACCGAGGCCAGGGTAGTTGGCTACACCTTC.

Here the CDR3 DNA reads TGTGCCAGCAGTTTATCGACAGGGTATAGCAATCAGCCCCAGCATTTT. Its translation: CASSLSTGYSNQPQHF. The rearrangement links TRBV28 to TRBJ1-5; 7 bases map to TRBD1. Germline assignment: CDR1 MDHEN and CDR2 SYDVKM. Trimming removed 1 base from V and 0 bases from J; junction bases left unmatched: 3. This CDR3 has 16 amino acids.

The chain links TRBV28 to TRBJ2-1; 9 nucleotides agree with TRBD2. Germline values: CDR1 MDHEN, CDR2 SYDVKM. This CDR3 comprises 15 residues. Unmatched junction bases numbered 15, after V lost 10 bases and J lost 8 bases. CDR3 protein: CATDDLGGGADEQFF. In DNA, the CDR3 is TGTGCCACCGATGATTTGGGCGGGGGGGCGGATGAGCAGTTCTTC. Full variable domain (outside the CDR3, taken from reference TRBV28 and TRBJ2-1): DVKVTQSSRYLVKRTGEKVFLECVQDMDHENMFWYRQDPGLGLRLIYFSYDVKMKEKGDIPEGYSVSREKKERFSLILESASTNQTSMYLCATDDLGGGADEQFFGPGTRLTVL.

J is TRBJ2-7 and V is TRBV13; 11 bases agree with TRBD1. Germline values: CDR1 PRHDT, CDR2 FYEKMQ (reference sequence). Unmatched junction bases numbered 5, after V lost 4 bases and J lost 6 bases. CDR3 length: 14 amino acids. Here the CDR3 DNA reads TGTGCCAGCAGCTACGGACAGGGGGCACGCGAGCAGTACTTC. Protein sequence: CASSYGQGAREQYF. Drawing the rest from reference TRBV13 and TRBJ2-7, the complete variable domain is AAGVIQSPRHLIKEKRETATLKCYPIPRHDTVYWYQQGPGQDPQFLISFYEKMQSDKGSIPDRFSAQQFSDYHSELNMSSLELGDSALYFCASSYGQGAREQYFGPGTRLTVT.

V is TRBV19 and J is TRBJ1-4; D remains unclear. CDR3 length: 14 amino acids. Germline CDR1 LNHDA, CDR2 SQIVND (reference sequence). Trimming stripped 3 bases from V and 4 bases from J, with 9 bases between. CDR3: CASSMSQINEKLFF. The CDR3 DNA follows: TGTGCCAGTAGTATGAGCCAAATTAATGAAAAACTGTTTTTT. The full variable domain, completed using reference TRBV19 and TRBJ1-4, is DGGITQSPKYLFRKEGQNVTLSCEQNLNHDAMYWYRQDPGQGLRLIYYSQIVNDFQKGDIAEGYSVSREKKESFPLTVTSAQKNPTAFYLCASSMSQINEKLFFGSGTQLSVL.

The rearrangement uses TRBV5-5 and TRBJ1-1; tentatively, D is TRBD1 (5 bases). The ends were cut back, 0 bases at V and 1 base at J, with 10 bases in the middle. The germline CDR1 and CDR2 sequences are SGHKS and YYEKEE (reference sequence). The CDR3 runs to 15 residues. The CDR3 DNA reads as TGTGCCAGCAGCTTGGCCATCGGGGGGAACACTGAAGCTTTCTTT. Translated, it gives CASSLAIGGNTEAFF.

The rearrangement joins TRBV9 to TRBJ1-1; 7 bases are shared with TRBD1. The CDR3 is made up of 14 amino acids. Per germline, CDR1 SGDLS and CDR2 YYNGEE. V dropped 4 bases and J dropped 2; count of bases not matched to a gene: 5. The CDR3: CASSQYRGNTEAFF. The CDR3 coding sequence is TGTGCCAGCAGCCAGTACAGGGGAAACACTGAAGCTTTCTTT.

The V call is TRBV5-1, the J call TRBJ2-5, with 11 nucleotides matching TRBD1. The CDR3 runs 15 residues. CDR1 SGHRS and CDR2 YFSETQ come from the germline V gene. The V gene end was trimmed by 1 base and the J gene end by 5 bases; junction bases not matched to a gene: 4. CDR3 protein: CASSLWTGGSETQYF. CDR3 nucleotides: TGCGCCAGCAGCTTGTGGACAGGGGGCTCTGAGACCCAGTACTTC.

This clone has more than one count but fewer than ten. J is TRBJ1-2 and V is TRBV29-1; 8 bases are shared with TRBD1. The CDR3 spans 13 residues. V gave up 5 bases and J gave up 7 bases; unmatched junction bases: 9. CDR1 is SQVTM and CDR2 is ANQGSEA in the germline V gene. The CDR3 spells CSVLRQGSVGYTF. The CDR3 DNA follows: TGCAGCGTTCTCCGACAGGGGTCTGTTGGCTACACCTTC.

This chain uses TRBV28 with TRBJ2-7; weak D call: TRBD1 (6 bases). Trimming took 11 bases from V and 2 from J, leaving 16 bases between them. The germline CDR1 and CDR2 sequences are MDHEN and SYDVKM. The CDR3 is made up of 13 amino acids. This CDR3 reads CAVKGGGPYEQYF. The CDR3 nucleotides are TGTGCCGTAAAAGGGGGTGGCCCCTACGAGCAGTACTTC.

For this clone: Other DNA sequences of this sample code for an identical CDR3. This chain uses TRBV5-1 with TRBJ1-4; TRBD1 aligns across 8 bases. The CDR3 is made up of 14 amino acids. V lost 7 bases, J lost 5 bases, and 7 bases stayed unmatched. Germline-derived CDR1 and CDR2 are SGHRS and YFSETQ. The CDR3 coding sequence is TGCGCCAGCCGCCAGGGGGCCGGGAATGAAAAACTGTTTTTT. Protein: CASRQGAGNEKLFF.

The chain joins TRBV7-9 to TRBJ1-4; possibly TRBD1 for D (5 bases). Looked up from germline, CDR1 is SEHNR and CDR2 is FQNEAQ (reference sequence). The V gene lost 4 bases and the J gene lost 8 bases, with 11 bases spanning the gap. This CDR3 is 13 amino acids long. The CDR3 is CASSWTNGEKLFF. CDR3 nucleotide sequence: TGTGCCAGCAGCTGGACAAACGGCGAAAAACTGTTTTTT.

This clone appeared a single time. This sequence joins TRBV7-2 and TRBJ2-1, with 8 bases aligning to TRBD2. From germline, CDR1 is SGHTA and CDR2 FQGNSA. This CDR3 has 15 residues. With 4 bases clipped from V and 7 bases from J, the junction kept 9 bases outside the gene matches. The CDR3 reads CASSSSGTRGNEQFF. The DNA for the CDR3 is TGTGCCAGCAGCTCCTCTGGGACTAGGGGGAATGAGCAGTTCTTC.

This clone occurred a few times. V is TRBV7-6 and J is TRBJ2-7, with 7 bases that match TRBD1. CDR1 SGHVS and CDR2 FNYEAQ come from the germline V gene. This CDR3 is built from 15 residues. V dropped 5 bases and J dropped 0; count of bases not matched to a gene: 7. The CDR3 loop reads CASSLTGSLSYEQYF. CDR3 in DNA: TGTGCCAGCAGCCTGACAGGGTCCCTCTCCTACGAGCAGTACTTC.